Reported below is one T cell receptor beta chain. The repertoire was sequenced with immunoSEQ multiplex PCR; TCRdb's copy has only in-frame clones and lacks some. This table has more than 65,000 clones, roughly nine tenths appearing once. This entry is derived from a study of T cell changes during pregnancy in multiple sclerosis. The CDR3 totals 14 residues. Germline V gene sequence: CDR1 KGHSH, CDR2 LQKENI. The V end was cut by 3 bases, the J end by 3 bases, with 11 bases between. The TCR was taken from a female donor with multiple sclerosis, enrolled in a pregnancy study. This chain uses TRBV18 with TRBJ1-2; D remains unclear. The sequenced sample was peripheral blood, obtained before pregnancy. The CDR3 sequence: CASSPALEDYGYTF. The CDR3 DNA reads as TGTGCCAGCTCACCGGCACTTGAGGACTATGGCTACACCTTC. The whole variable domain, remainder taken from reference TRBV18 and TRBJ1-2, is NAGVMQNPRHLVRRRGQEARLRCSPMKGHSHVYWYRQLPEEGLKFMVYLQKENIIDESGMPKERFSAEFPKEGPSILRIQQVVRGDSAAYFCASSPALEDYGYTFGSGTRLTVV.